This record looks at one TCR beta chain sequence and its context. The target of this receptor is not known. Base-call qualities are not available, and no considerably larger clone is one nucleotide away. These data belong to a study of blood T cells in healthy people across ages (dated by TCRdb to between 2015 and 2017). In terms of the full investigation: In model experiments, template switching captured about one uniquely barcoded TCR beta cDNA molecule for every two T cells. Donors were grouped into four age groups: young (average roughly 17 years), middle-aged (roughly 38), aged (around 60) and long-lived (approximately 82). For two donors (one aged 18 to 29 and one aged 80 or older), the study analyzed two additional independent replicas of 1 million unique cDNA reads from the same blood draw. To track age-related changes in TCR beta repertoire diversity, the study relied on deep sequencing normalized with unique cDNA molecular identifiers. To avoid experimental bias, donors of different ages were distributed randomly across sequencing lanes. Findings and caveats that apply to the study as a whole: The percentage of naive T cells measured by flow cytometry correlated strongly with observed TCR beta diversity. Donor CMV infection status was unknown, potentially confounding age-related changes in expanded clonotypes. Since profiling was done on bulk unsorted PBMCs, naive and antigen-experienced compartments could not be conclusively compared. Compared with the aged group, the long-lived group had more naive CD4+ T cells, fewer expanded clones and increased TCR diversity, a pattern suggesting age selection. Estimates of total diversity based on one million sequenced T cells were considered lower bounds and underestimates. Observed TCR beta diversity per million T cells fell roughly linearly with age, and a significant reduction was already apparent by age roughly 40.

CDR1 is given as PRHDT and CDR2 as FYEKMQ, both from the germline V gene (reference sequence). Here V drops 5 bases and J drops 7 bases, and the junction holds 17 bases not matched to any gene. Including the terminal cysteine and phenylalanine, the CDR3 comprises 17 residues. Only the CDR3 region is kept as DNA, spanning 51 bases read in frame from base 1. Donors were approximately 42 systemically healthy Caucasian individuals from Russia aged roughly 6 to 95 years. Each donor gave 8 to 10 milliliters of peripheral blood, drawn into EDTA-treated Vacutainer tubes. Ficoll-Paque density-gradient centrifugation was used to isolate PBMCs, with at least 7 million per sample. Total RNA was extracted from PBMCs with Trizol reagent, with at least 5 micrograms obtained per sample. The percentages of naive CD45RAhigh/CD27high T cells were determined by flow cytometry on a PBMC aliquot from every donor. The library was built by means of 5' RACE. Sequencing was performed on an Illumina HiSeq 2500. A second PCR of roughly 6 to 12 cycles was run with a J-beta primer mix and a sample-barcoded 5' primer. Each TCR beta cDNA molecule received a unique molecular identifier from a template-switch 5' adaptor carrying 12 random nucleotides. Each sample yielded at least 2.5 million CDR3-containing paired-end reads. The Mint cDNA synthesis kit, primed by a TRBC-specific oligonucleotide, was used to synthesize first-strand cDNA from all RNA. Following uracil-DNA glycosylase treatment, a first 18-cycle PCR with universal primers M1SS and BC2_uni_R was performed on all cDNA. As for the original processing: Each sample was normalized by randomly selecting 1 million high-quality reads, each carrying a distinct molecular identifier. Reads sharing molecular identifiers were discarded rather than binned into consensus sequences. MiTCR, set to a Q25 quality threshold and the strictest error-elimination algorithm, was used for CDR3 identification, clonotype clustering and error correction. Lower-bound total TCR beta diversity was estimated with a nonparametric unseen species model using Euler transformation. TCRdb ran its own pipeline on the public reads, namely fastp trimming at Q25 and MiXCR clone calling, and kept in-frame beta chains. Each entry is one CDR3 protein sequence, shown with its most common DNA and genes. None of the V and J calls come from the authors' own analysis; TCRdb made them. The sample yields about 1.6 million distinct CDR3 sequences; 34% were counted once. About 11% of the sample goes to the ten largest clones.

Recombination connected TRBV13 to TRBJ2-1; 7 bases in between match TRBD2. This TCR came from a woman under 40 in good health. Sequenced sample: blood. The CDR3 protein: CASSAEPSGQGRNEQFF. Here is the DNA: TGTGCCAGCAGCGCCGAACCTAGCGGTCAGGGTAGGAATGAGCAGTTCTTC.